Shown below are 3 T cell receptor beta chains from a single sample sequenced in a study of graft-versus-host responses after intestinal transplantation. TCRdb's table, derived via immunoSEQ multiplex PCR, lists solely in-frame clones and lacks some. In the table there are roughly 40,000 clones, less than 95% of which are singletons. Sequencing used PBMCs, obtained approximately 320 days after intestinal transplant. The source of these receptors is a human patient who received an intestinal transplant, so some T cells may come from the graft donor.

This clone was found a few times. The chain couples TRBV5-1 to TRBJ2-1; TRBD2 is a possible D gene (6 bases). Trimming cost V 3 bases and J 0 bases, with 7 bases left between them. This CDR3 has 14 residues. Germline CDR1 is SGHRS and CDR2 is YFSETQ. The CDR3 here is CASSSGDSYNEQFF. The CDR3 DNA reads TGCGCCAGCAGCTCGGGGGACTCCTACAATGAGCAGTTCTTC. The full variable domain, in which reference TRBV5-1 and TRBJ2-1 provide the parts outside the CDR3, is KAGVTQTPRYLIKTRGQQVTLSCSPISGHRSVSWYQQTPGQGLQFLFEYFSETQRNKGNFPGRFSGRQFSNSRSEMNVSTLELGDSALYLCASSSGDSYNEQFFGPGTRLTVL.

The rearrangement uses TRBV28 and TRBJ1-1, with D perhaps matching TRBD1 (6 bases). The CDR3 has 15 amino acids. V was pared by 1 base and J by 5 bases, with 14 bases between. Germline assignment: CDR1 MDHEN and CDR2 SYDVKM. The CDR3 reads CASSLFGGAGTEAFF. The CDR3 DNA sequence: TGTGCCAGCAGTTTATTTGGGGGCGCCGGAACTGAAGCTTTCTTT.

This chain connects TRBV15 to TRBJ1-5; perhaps TRBD1 as D (6 bases). V lost 1 base and J lost 5, with 21 bases in between. This CDR3 is 18 amino acids long. The germline V gene has CDR1 LNHNV and CDR2 YYDKDF (reference sequence). The CDR3 nucleotides read TGTGCCACCAGCAGAGGCCCGAGGGGGGGGCGAAGGGATCAGCCCCAGCATTTT. It codes for CATSRGPRGGRRDQPQHF.